Listed here are 27 T cell receptor beta chains from one sample, sequenced in a study of shared clonotypes between healthy human individuals. Using immunoSEQ multiplex PCR, the repertoire was profiled, and TCRdb retains in-frame clones only, with some absent. In the table there are over a million clones, 78% of which are singletons. Sequences were obtained from memory CD4+ T cells from PBMCs. Subset defined: CD45RA-negative fraction. These receptors were taken from a young man in good health. Some clones in this sample may be carry-over from other donors' samples.

This clone was found many times. J is TRBJ2-7 and V is TRBV15; D gene ambiguous. Germline CDR1 reads LNHNV; CDR2 reads YYDKDF (reference sequence). The ends were cut back, 0 bases at V and 5 bases at J, with 5 bases in the middle. This CDR3 is 12 amino acids long. CDR3 amino acids: CATSRDEDEQYF. The CDR3 bases are TGTGCCACCAGCAGAGATGAGGACGAGCAGTACTTC.

V gene TRBV7-9 combines with J gene TRBJ2-7, with 7 bases identical to TRBD2. This CDR3 is built from 16 residues. Germline CDR1 is SEHNR and CDR2 is FQNEAQ (reference sequence). With 3 bases clipped from V and 0 bases from J, the junction kept 8 bases outside the gene matches. The CDR3 DNA sequence: TGTGCCAGCAGCTTGGCCTTGGGGGGGTCCTCCTACGAGCAGTACTTC. Its protein is CASSLALGGSSYEQYF.

The chain combines TRBV7-2 with TRBJ2-4; 11 nucleotides agree with TRBD2. Germline trimming cut 0 bases from V and 7 bases from J; bases unmatched to any gene: 2. The germline CDR1 and CDR2 sequences are SGHTA and FQGNSA. CDR3 length: 15 amino acids. The CDR3 bases are TGTGCCAGCAGCTTAGCGAGACTAGCGGGGAACATTCAGTACTTC. As protein: CASSLARLAGNIQYF.

The chain recombines TRBV19 with TRBJ1-1; 8 bases fit TRBD1. CDR3 length: 14 residues. Germline V CDR1 and CDR2: LNHDA, SQIVND (reference sequence). Trimming removed 8 bases from V and 3 bases from J; junction bases left unmatched: 8. The CDR3 nucleotides are TGTGCCAGTGATACAGGGGGGACGGACACTGAAGCTTTCTTT. Its translation: CASDTGGTDTEAFF.

The chain employs TRBV28 and TRBJ2-7; weak D call: TRBD2 (6 bases). V gave up 2 bases and J gave up 2 bases, with 13 bases separating them. CDR3 size: 15 residues. Germline CDR1 is MDHEN and CDR2 is SYDVKM. The CDR3 DNA is TGTGCCAGCAGTTTAAGGCTAGCGTCAACCTACGAGCAGTACTTC. Its translation is CASSLRLASTYEQYF. Full variable domain (rest looked up from reference TRBV28 and TRBJ2-7): DVKVTQSSRYLVKRTGEKVFLECVQDMDHENMFWYRQDPGLGLRLIYFSYDVKMKEKGDIPEGYSVSREKKERFSLILESASTNQTSMYLCASSLRLASTYEQYFGPGTRLTVT.

J is TRBJ2-7 and V is TRBV29-1, with 7 bases matching TRBD2. CDR3 length equals 15 residues. CDR1 SQVTM and CDR2 ANQGSEA come from the germline V gene. The trim removed 6 bases at V and 3 bases at J, leaving 14 bases unmatched. The CDR3: CSVQPRLAGNYEQYF. The CDR3 coding sequence is TGCAGCGTCCAACCGCGATTAGCGGGTAACTACGAGCAGTACTTC.

This clone came up once. This may come from a read error, since a much larger clone is one base off. Other DNA sequences of this sample code for an identical CDR3. The genes are TRBV7-2 and TRBJ2-2; D gene uncertain. Trimming left V 1 base short and J 7 bases short, with 4 bases between. Germline loops: CDR1 SGHTA, CDR2 FQGNSA. The CDR3 is 12 amino acids. CDR3 protein: CASSLDFGELFF. CDR3 DNA sequence: TGTGCCAGCAGCTTAGACTTCGGGGAGCTGTTTTTT.

This chain connects TRBV5-4 to TRBJ2-7; D is uncertain. Germline V CDR1 and CDR2: SGHNT, YYREEE (reference sequence). The CDR3 is 13 amino acids. Trimming left V 4 bases short and J 2 bases short, with 10 bases between. The CDR3 here is CASSQRTTYEQYF. In nucleotides, the CDR3 is TGTGCCAGCAGCCAACGGACCACCTACGAGCAGTACTTC.

V gene TRBV4-1 combines with J gene TRBJ2-7; TRBD2 aligns across 8 bases. This CDR3 comprises 20 residues. Germline CDR1 reads MGHRA; CDR2 reads YSYEKL. Unmatched junction bases numbered 19, after V lost 1 base and J lost 2 bases. The CDR3 here is CASSQGKGQLLAGIPYEQYF. The CDR3 bases are TGCGCCAGCAGCCAAGGAAAGGGGCAGCTATTAGCGGGGATCCCCTACGAGCAGTACTTC.

CDR3 nucleotides: TGTGCCAGTAGTAGACGGGGTTCATACGAGCAGTACTTC. Its translation is CASSRRGSYEQYF. This sequence joins TRBV19 and TRBJ2-7, with a weak D call TRBD2 (5 bases). CDR1 LNHDA and CDR2 SQIVND come from the germline V gene (reference sequence). Trimming took off 4 bases at V and 4 bases at J, with 11 bases between the two ends. CDR3 length: 13 residues.

The V gene is TRBV18, the J gene TRBJ2-3; 9 nucleotides match TRBD2. Losses at the gene ends were 5 bases for V and 4 bases for J; bases not matched to a gene: 10. Per the germline V gene, CDR1 is KGHSH and CDR2 is LQKENI. The CDR3 contains 16 residues. The CDR3 loop reads CASSNFLAGSADTQYF. The DNA of the CDR3 is TGTGCCAGCTCAAACTTCCTAGCGGGAAGTGCAGATACGCAGTATTTT.

This chain links TRBV5-4 with TRBJ1-1; weak D call: TRBD1 (5 bases). Germline V lookup: CDR1 SGHNT, CDR2 YYREEE (reference sequence). Trimming stripped 4 bases from V and 3 bases from J, with 13 bases between. This CDR3 is built from 14 residues. The CDR3 DNA reads TGTGCCAGCAGCGCTTCGGGGGTTTACACTGAAGCTTTCTTT. Amino acids: CASSASGVYTEAFF.

J is TRBJ2-3 and V is TRBV30; 7 nucleotides line up with TRBD2. The germline V gene has CDR1 GTSNPN and CDR2 SVGIG (reference sequence). CDR3 length equals 12 residues. The V and J ends lost 0 bases and 11 bases, in that order; junction bases with no gene match: 5. The CDR3 region has the DNA TGTGCCTGGAGTGTAGAAGCGGGAATGCAGTATTTT. As protein: CAWSVEAGMQYF.

This chain uses TRBV19 with TRBJ2-5; 7 nucleotides line up with TRBD1. The germline CDR1 and CDR2 sequences are LNHDA and SQIVND (reference sequence). The CDR3 is made up of 13 amino acids. Trimming took 4 bases from V and 5 from J; bases not matched to a gene: 4. The CDR3 here is CASSRTGLETQYF. The CDR3 coding sequence is TGTGCCAGTAGTAGGACAGGTCTGGAGACCCAGTACTTC.

The table lists this clone with a count of one. This sample also contains other DNA sequences that code for the same CDR3. This chain uses TRBV5-1 with TRBJ2-7, with 8 positions matching TRBD1. This CDR3 has 14 residues. Trimming cost V 4 bases and J 6 bases; bases outside gene matches: 9. Germline V CDR1 and CDR2: SGHRS, YFSETQ. The CDR3 DNA follows: TGCGCCAGCAGCCTAAGGACAGGGCCCGGCGAGCAGTACTTC. It translates to CASSLRTGPGEQYF.

This clone was seen a handful of times. The V and J genes are TRBV7-8 and TRBJ2-2; no firm D call. V shed 2 bases and J shed 8 bases, with 9 bases lying between them. Germline-derived CDR1 and CDR2 are SGHVS and FQNEAQ. The CDR3 length is 13 residues. CDR3: CASSLSPGGELFF. The CDR3, as DNA: TGTGCCAGCAGCTTAAGTCCGGGTGGGGAGCTGTTTTTT.

The chain is built from TRBV7-2 and TRBJ2-1; 10 bases match TRBD2. J lost 6 bases, V lost 3 bases, and 5 bases had no gene match. The germline CDR1 and CDR2 sequences are SGHTA and FQGNSA. This CDR3 has 15 residues. This CDR3 is CASSFASGSFNEQFF. Written as DNA, the CDR3 is TGTGCCAGCAGCTTCGCTAGCGGGAGTTTCAATGAGCAGTTCTTC.

A word on this clone: Other nucleotide sequences from this sample produce the same CDR3. This chain joins TRBV7-2 and TRBJ2-3; TRBD2 matches 10 bases. The CDR3 is 15 residues long. In germline, CDR1 is SGHTA, CDR2 FQGNSA. The V gene end was trimmed by 3 bases and the J gene end by 2 bases; junction bases not matched to a gene: 2. The CDR3 DNA follows: TGTGCCAGCAGCTTTCTAGCGGGAGTCACAGATACGCAGTATTTT. As protein: CASSFLAGVTDTQYF.

This chain links TRBV28 with TRBJ2-7; 7 bases line up with TRBD1. V shed 5 bases and J 1 base; nucleotides not matched to a gene: 5. CDR1 and CDR2 from the germline V gene are MDHEN and SYDVKM. The CDR3 covers 14 residues. The CDR3: CASSPQTGSYEQYF. The CDR3 nucleotides read TGTGCCAGCAGTCCGCAGACAGGGTCCTACGAGCAGTACTTC.

The chain links TRBV7-8 to TRBJ1-5; D gene unclear. The germline CDR1 and CDR2 sequences are SGHVS and FQNEAQ. With 1 base removed from V and 7 bases from J, the gap between germline ends came to 8 bases. This CDR3 is 13 amino acids long. The CDR3 DNA reads as TGTGCCAGCAGCTTAGACGGGTCACAGCCCCAGCATTTT. This gives the protein CASSLDGSQPQHF.

The genes are TRBV4-1 and TRBJ2-1, with 10 bases that match TRBD2. The CDR3 covers 17 residues. Germline trimming cut 0 bases from V and 2 bases from J; bases unmatched to any gene: 4. Germline V CDR1 and CDR2: MGHRA, YSYEKL. The CDR3 DNA reads TGCGCCAGCAGCCAAGACCCCACTAGCGGGACCTACAATGAGCAGTTCTTC. It codes for CASSQDPTSGTYNEQFF.

This chain joins TRBV2 and TRBJ1-2; D uncertain. The V end lost 8 bases, the J end lost 8 bases, and 24 bases lay between the germline ends. Germline V CDR1 and CDR2: SNHLY, FYNNEI. CDR3 length: 15 residues. The CDR3 DNA follows: TGTGCCAGCGACCTTCTTGGCGGGCGAGGAGAAGGCTACACCTTC. Protein sequence: CASDLLGGRGEGYTF.

The chain is built from TRBV18 and TRBJ2-6; D may be TRBD2 (5 bases). The CDR3 sequence is 15 residues long. Germline V lookup: CDR1 KGHSH, CDR2 LQKENI. Trimming took off 3 bases at V and 13 bases at J, with 19 bases between the two ends. CDR3 region: CASSPSQDFLEVLTF. CDR3 coding DNA: TGTGCCAGCTCACCGTCGCAGGACTTTTTAGAAGTCCTGACTTTC.

The chain carries TRBV19 and TRBJ2-5; TRBD2 agrees at 9 bases. Germline V gene data show CDR1 as LNHDA and CDR2 as SQIVND (reference sequence). The CDR3 has 13 amino acids. With 6 bases clipped from V and 5 bases from J, the junction kept 4 bases outside the gene matches. This CDR3 is CASRLAGTETQYF. CDR3 nucleotide sequence: TGTGCCAGTAGGCTAGCGGGGACGGAGACCCAGTACTTC.

This chain joins TRBV19 and TRBJ2-3, with D uncertain. The V and J ends lost 3 bases and 0 bases respectively, with 7 bases between them. Germline CDR1 and CDR2: LNHDA and SQIVND (reference sequence). There are 14 residues in the CDR3. The CDR3 nucleotides read TGTGCCAGTAGTATCACTGACAGCACAGATACGCAGTATTTT. Protein: CASSITDSTDTQYF.

This sequence joins TRBV2 and TRBJ2-1; D is uncertain. V lost 4 bases and J lost 0, with 10 bases in between. Germline CDR1 SNHLY, CDR2 FYNNEI. The length of the CDR3 is 15 residues. The chain's CDR3 is CASSAQVSSYNEQFF. Here the CDR3 DNA reads TGTGCCAGCAGTGCCCAAGTGAGCTCCTACAATGAGCAGTTCTTC. The full variable domain, in which reference TRBV2 and TRBJ2-1 provide the parts outside the CDR3, is EPEVTQTPSHQVTQMGQEVILRCVPISNHLYFYWYRQILGQKVEFLVSFYNNEISEKSEIFDDQFSVERPDGSNFTLKIRSTKLEDSAMYFCASSAQVSSYNEQFFGPGTRLTVL.

The V and J genes are TRBV7-3 and TRBJ2-1, with 11 bases fitting TRBD2. The CDR3 is made up of 15 amino acids. From germline, CDR1 is SGHTA and CDR2 FQGTGA. The V segment lost 5 bases and the J segment 8 bases; nucleotides outside the gene matches: 8. CDR3 nucleotide sequence: TGTGCCAGCAGCCTTACTAGCGGGAGTAGTTATGAGCAGTTCTTC. Translated: CASSLTSGSSYEQFF.